The 3 T cell receptor beta chains below were found in one sample sequenced in a study of T cells in Graves' hyperthyroidism and ophthalmopathy. Amplified regions were TCR beta CDR3 sequences from RNA transcripts. The HTBI primer set drove a first-round RT-PCR of the TCR CDR3. TCRdb redid the calling of the multiplex PCR reads with MiXCR, one entry per CDR3 protein. The data show some 200,000 distinct CDR3 sequences, approximately 17% seen once. Sequencing was performed on blood. The receptors were sampled from a man aged 45-60 years with Graves' hyperthyroidism.

The V gene is TRBV14, the J gene TRBJ2-7; tentative D call: TRBD2 (6 bases). Germline CDR1 and CDR2: SGHDN and FVKESK. V was clipped by 1 base and J by 2 bases, with 15 bases between them. This CDR3 is built from 16 residues. CDR3 in amino acids: CASSQALILATYEQYF. In nucleotides, the CDR3 is TGTGCCAGCAGCCAAGCGCTGATACTAGCCACCTACGAGCAGTACTTC.

This clonotype was counted ten times or more. The chain couples TRBV20-1 to TRBJ2-5, with 8 bases that match TRBD2. The V gene end was trimmed by 8 bases and the J gene end by 1 base; junction bases not matched to a gene: 9. Germline V CDR1 and CDR2: DFQATT, SNEGSKA (reference sequence). The CDR3 contains 14 residues. The CDR3 protein is CSPMAGGRQETQYF. CDR3 in DNA: TGCAGTCCTATGGCGGGAGGCCGCCAAGAGACCCAGTACTTC.

This clonotype has just a few counts. V usage is TRBV6-2 or TRBV6-3 and J usage is TRBJ2-1; 9 bases align to TRBD1. J gave up 6 bases and V 2 bases, and 20 bases lay outside the gene matches. The CDR3 covers 20 residues. The V gene's germline CDR1 is MNHEY and CDR2 SVGEGT. The CDR3 reads CASSYIRISGTGLGINEQFF. The CDR3 nucleotides read TGTGCCAGCAGTTACATCCGTATCTCCGGGACAGGGTTAGGTATCAATGAGCAGTTCTTC.